This T cell receptor (beta chain) is drawn from a study of glioma-infiltrating T cells after dendritic cell vaccination. Study background: Dendritic cell vaccine was injected intradermally three times, biweekly.

Time point in this sample: after dendritic cell vaccination, including at tumor progression/relapse. Germline V gives CDR1 LGHNA, CDR2 YSLEER. V was shortened by 4 bases and J by 2 bases, with 9 bases between the two germline ends. The CDR3 length is 14 residues. Data came from immunoSEQ multiplex PCR; TCRdb stores just in-frame clones and leaves some out. This table has 50,000 to 75,000 clones, more than 75% appearing once. The specimen was blood, collected after dendritic cell vaccination. The chain has TRBV4-3 and TRBJ1-3; tentative D call: TRBD1 (6 bases). The clonotype was recovered from a human donor with glioblastoma. The CDR3 nucleotides are TGCGCCAGCAGCCTAGGGGGGGCTGGAAACACCATATATTTT. Translating it yields CASSLGGAGNTIYF.